The 5 T cell receptor beta chains given below trace back to one sample, sequenced in a study of Graves' ophthalmopathy and Graves' hyperthyroidism. The authors amplified TCR beta CDR3 regions, and they did so from RNA transcripts for repertoire sequencing. First-round RT-PCR employed HTBI primers, with a second-round multiplex PCR after it. TCRdb recomputed calls from the multiplex PCR reads with MiXCR, one row per CDR3 protein. The sample lists 200,000 to 250,000 distinct CDR3 sequences; around 30% were seen once. Sequenced: peripheral blood. Receptors originate from a man aged 45-65 years with Graves' ophthalmopathy.

This clonotype was seen at least ten times. The V call is TRBV6-5, the J call TRBJ2-7; 11 bases are shared with TRBD2. V gave up 7 bases and J gave up 4 bases; unmatched junction bases: 6. The CDR3 consists of 14 residues. Germline V gives CDR1 MNHEY, CDR2 SVGAGI. This CDR3 reads CASTRLAGQYEQYF. The CDR3 DNA reads as TGTGCCAGCACTAGACTAGCGGGACAGTACGAGCAGTACTTC.

This clonotype showed up many times. CDR3 sequence (DNA): TGTGCCAGCAGCCAGTACAGGGGGTGGCAGCCCCAGCATTTT. Translation gives CASSQYRGWQPQHF. The J gene is TRBJ1-5, the V gene TRBV28; 8 bases map to TRBD1. The CDR3 loop spans 14 amino acids. Trimming took 6 bases from V and 7 from J; bases not matched to a gene: 8. Germline CDR1 is MDHEN and CDR2 is SYDVKM.

This clonotype has more than one count but fewer than ten. A much larger clone differs from this one at a single base, so this may be a read error. Since no conserved phenylalanine or tryptophan closes the CDR3, a read error is the likely cause. The chain links TRBV28 to TRBJ1-6; 7 nucleotides match TRBD1. The CDR3 length is 14 residues. The germline V gene has CDR1 MDHEN and CDR2 SYDVKM. J was trimmed by 6 bases and V by 6 bases; bases with no gene match: 5. The CDR3 loop reads CASSSGTVNSPLHY. CDR3 sequence (DNA): TGTGCCAGCAGCTCCGGGACAGTTAATTCACCCCTCCACTAT.

This clonotype appeared many times. The chain employs TRBV3-1 and TRBJ2-5; TRBD2 agrees at 13 bases. The V gene end was trimmed by 1 base and the J gene end by 4 bases; junction bases not matched to a gene: 3. Germline V gives CDR1 LGHDT, CDR2 YNNKEL (reference sequence). This CDR3 is 16 amino acids long. Here the CDR3 DNA reads TGTGCCAGCAGCCAAGGGACTAGCGGGAGAGGAGAGACCCAGTACTTC. Translation: CASSQGTSGRGETQYF.

This clonotype was detected ten times or more. The CDR3 DNA reads as TGCAGCGCCGGGACGGTGAACACCGGGGAGCTGTTTTTT. Translation: CSAGTVNTGELFF. The V call is TRBV29-1, the J call TRBJ2-2; D may correspond to TRBD1 or TRBD2 (5 bases each). Germline-derived CDR1 and CDR2 are SQVTM and ANQGSEA. V dropped 7 bases and J dropped 1 base, with 10 bases sitting between them. The CDR3 runs 13 residues.